The clone carrying this T cell receptor (beta chain) appeared many times. What it recognizes is unknown. This record belongs to a study of CD8 T cells in ankylosing spondylitis. Quantitative 5'-RACE was performed with molecular barcodes, and it yielded the TCR beta libraries. TCRdb re-called the 5' RACE reads with MiXCR, one entry per CDR3 protein. The table has about 220,000 distinct CDR3 sequences, roughly 6.6% seen once. With 8 bases clipped from V and 3 bases from J, the junction kept 7 bases outside the gene matches. Germline CDR1 is MDHEN and CDR2 is SYDVKM. The CDR3 has 15 amino acids. Findings and caveats of the study: One TCR beta motif, made up of under ten highly homologous variants, appeared characteristic of ankylosing spondylitis blood. It was reported that disease-linked clones were significantly enriched in matched ankylosing spondylitis synovial fluid. Clones linked with disease were CD8+ and fairly uncommon in the peripheral blood. A subset of motif variants has previously been described in the synovial fluid and blood of reactive arthritis.

The receptor was derived from a male donor with ankylosing spondylitis. The sequencing input was blood, either unsorted or a sorted T cell fraction (not recorded which). The chain combines TRBV28 with TRBJ2-1; 10 nucleotides match TRBD2. CDR3: CASHPASGSYNEQFF. CDR3 sequence (DNA): TGTGCCAGCCACCCGGCTAGCGGGAGCTACAATGAGCAGTTCTTC.